This TCR beta chain was profiled in a study of T cells in Graves' hyperthyroidism and ophthalmopathy. Per germline, CDR1 ENHRY and CDR2 SYGVKD. CDR3 length: 13 residues. V shed 3 bases and J shed 2 bases, with 5 bases lying between them. Amplified regions were TCR beta CDR3 sequences from RNA transcripts. When the TCR CDR3 underwent first-round RT-PCR, the HTBI primer set was used. TCRdb fed the multiplex PCR reads into MiXCR, producing one record per CDR3 protein. The sample has almost 500,000 distinct CDR3 sequences; roughly 22% are singletons. The TCR sequence derives from a woman in her sixties or seventies with Graves' ophthalmopathy. Sequences were obtained from blood. V and J are TRBV10-3 and TRBJ1-3; unclear D gene. The CDR3 bases are TGTGCCATCAGTGAATCTACTGGAAACACCATATATTTT. Translation: CAISESTGNTIYF.